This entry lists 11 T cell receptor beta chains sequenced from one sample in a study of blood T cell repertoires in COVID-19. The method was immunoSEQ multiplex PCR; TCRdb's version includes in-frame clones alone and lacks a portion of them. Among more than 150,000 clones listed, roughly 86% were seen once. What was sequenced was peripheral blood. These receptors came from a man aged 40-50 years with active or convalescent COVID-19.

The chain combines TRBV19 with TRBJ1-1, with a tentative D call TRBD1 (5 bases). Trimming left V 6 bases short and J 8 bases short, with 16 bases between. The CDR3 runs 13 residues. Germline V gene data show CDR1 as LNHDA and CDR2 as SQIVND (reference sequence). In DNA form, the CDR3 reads TGTGCCAGTAGCACCTCCACCGGGGGGGAAGCTTTCTTT. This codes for CASSTSTGGEAFF.

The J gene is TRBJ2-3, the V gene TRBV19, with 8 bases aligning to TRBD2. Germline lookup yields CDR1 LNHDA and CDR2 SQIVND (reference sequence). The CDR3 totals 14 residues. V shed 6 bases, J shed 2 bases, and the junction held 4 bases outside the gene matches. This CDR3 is CASSERGNTDTQYF. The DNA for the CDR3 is TGTGCCAGTAGCGAGCGGGGGAACACAGATACGCAGTATTTT.

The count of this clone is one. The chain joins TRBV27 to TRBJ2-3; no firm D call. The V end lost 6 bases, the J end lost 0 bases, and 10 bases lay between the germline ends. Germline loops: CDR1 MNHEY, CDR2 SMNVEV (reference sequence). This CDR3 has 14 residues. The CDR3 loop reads CASSALTSTDTQYF. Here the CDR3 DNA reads TGTGCCAGCAGCGCCCTGACTAGCACAGATACGCAGTATTTT.

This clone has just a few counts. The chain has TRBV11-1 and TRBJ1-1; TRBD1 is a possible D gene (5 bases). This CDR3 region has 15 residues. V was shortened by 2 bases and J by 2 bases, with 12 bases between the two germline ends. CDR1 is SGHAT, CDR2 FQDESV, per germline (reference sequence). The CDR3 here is CASSLNQGPNTEAFF. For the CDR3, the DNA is TGTGCCAGCAGCTTAAATCAGGGCCCCAACACTGAAGCTTTCTTT. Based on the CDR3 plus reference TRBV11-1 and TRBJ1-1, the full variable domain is EAEVAQSPRYKITEKSQAVAFWCDPISGHATLYWYRQILGQGPELLVQFQDESVVDDSQLPKDRFSAERLKGVDSTLKIQPAELGDSAMYLCASSLNQGPNTEAFFGQGTRLTVV.

CDR3 bases: TGTGCCAGCTCAAAGACAGGGGATCAGCCCCAGCATTTT. Translation: CASSKTGDQPQHF. The rearrangement joins TRBV18 to TRBJ1-5, with 8 bases that match TRBD1. V trimming: 5 bases; J trimming: 5 bases; junction bases outside the gene matches: 2. Germline CDR1 and CDR2: KGHSH and LQKENI. The CDR3 totals 13 residues. The entire variable domain, with the rest obtained from reference TRBV18 and TRBJ1-5, is as follows: NAGVMQNPRHLVRRRGQEARLRCSPMKGHSHVYWYRQLPEEGLKFMVYLQKENIIDESGMPKERFSAEFPKEGPSILRIQQVVRGDSAAYFCASSKTGDQPQHFGDGTRLSIL.

The CDR3 sequence: CASSQGSGSVVTDTQYF. The CDR3 nucleotides read TGTGCCAGCAGCCAAGGGTCCGGTTCGGTGGTCACAGATACGCAGTATTTT. V usage is TRBV3-1 (or the pseudogene TRBV3-2) and J usage is TRBJ2-3; D is undetermined. CDR3 length: 17 amino acids. V was pared by 1 base and J by 2 bases, with 16 bases between. In germline, CDR1 is LGHDT, CDR2 YNNKEL (reference sequence).

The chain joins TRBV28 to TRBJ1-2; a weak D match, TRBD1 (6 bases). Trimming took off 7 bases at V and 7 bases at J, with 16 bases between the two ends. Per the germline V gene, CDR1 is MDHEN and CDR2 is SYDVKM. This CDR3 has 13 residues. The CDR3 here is CASTLGGSAGYTF. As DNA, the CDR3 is TGTGCCAGCACCTTAGGGGGTTCTGCTGGCTACACCTTC.

The CDR3 is CATTNRAFEQYF. The CDR3 nucleotides are TGTGCCACTACAAACAGGGCTTTCGAGCAGTACTTC. The J gene is TRBJ2-7, the V gene TRBV19, with D maybe TRBD1 (6 bases). Germline V lookup: CDR1 LNHDA, CDR2 SQIVND (reference sequence). V was pared by 10 bases and J by 6 bases, with 16 bases between. There are 12 residues in the CDR3. The full variable domain, with the rest looked up from reference TRBV19 and TRBJ2-7, is DGGITQSPKYLFRKEGQNVTLSCEQNLNHDAMYWYRQDPGQGLRLIYYSQIVNDFQKGDIAEGYSVSREKKESFPLTVTSAQKNPTAFYLCATTNRAFEQYFGPGTRLTVT.

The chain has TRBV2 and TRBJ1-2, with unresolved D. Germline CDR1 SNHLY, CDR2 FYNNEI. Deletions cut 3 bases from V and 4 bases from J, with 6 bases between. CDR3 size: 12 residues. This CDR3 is CASSEGSYGYTF. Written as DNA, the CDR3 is TGTGCCAGCAGTGAGGGCAGCTATGGCTACACCTTC.

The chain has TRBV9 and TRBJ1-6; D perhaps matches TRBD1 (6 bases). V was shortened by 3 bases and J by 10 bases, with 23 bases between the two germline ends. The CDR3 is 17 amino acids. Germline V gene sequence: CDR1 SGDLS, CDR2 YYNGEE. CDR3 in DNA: TGTGCCAGCAGCGCCGATGGGGGGGCACTCTCACCATCACCCCTCCACTTT. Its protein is CASSADGGALSPSPLHF. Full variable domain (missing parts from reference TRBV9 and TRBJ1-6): DSGVTQTPKHLITATGQRVTLRCSPRSGDLSVYWYQQSLDQGLQFLIQYYNGEERAKGNILERFSAQQFPDLHSELNLSSLELGDSALYFCASSADGGALSPSPLHFGNGTRLTVT.

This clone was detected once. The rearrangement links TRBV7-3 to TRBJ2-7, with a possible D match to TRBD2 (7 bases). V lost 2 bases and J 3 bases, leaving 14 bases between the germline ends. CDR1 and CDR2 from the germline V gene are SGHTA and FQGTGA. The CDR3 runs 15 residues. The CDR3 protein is CASSLSGAGVYEQYF. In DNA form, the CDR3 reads TGTGCCAGCAGCTTATCAGGGGCGGGGGTCTACGAGCAGTACTTC.